Given below is one TCR beta chain in context. Its antigen is currently unknown. The data are from a study of Ad26.COV2.S vaccination and SARS-CoV-2 variants. The table came from immunoSEQ multiplex PCR; TCRdb's copy has only in-frame clones and leaves some out. The repertoire holds about 180,000 clones, with around 88% as singletons. The CDR3 has 15 residues. Looked up from germline, CDR1 is SGDLS and CDR2 is YYNGEE. V lost 0 bases, J lost 4 bases, and 6 bases stayed unmatched. General study results and limits: Post-vaccination spike-specific CD8+ and CD4+ T cell responses reportedly had substantial breadth. Vaccine and placebo recipients had similar non-spike TCR breadth. Participants in the vaccine arm had higher spike-specific TCR breadth; placebo recipients had lower. The TCR breadth and depth analyses may have produced an underestimate of total T cell responses.

The sequence was collected from a human donor who had recovered from COVID-19. The input for sequencing was peripheral blood, taken after recovery from COVID-19. This rearrangement joins TRBV9 to TRBJ2-5; 7 bases agree with TRBD1. The DNA of the CDR3 is TGTGCCAGCAGCGTAGACGAGGGGGCGGGAGAGACCCAGTACTTC. This encodes CASSVDEGAGETQYF.